One T cell receptor beta chain is described in this entry. This entry belongs to a study of CD8 T cells in Susac syndrome. RNA was extracted with the RNeasy kit, and a quantity of roughly 0.5 to 1 ug was reverse transcribed using random hexamers. TCRdb reanalysed the immunoSEQ multiplex PCR reads using MiXCR and keeps one entry per CDR3 protein. Of approximately 180,000 distinct CDR3 sequences in the sample, about 94% are singletons; the top ten hold approximately 0.1%. Germline loops: CDR1 SGHTA, CDR2 FQGNSA. Trimming removed 9 bases from V and 10 bases from J; junction bases left unmatched: 15. This CDR3 is 15 amino acids long.

The specimen was CD4+ T cells from PBMCs. This TCR was recovered from a human donor with multiple sclerosis. V usage is TRBV7-2 and J usage is TRBJ2-1; 10 bases map to TRBD2. The CDR3 region has the DNA TGTGCCAGTACTCTTGGCGGACTAGCGGCATACGAGCAGTTCTTC. Encoded protein: CASTLGGLAAYEQFF.